What follows are 29 T cell receptor beta chains derived from one specimen sequenced in a study of CD8+CD57+ T cells in acquired aplastic anemia. The study profiled TCR beta VDJ and CDR3 using genomic DNA as template. TCRdb fed the reads into MiXCR, producing one record per CDR3 protein. The repertoire holds 50,000 to 65,000 distinct CDR3 sequences, with approximately 52% as singletons. Individuals selected for sequencing had exhibited CD8+CD57+ cell expansion on flow cytometry. The specimen sequenced was sorted CD4+, CD8+, or CD8+CD57+ T cells (not recorded which) from PBMCs. The receptors shown here come from a human donor with aplastic anemia.

The chain carries TRBV19 and TRBJ1-2; D remains ambiguous. The V end was cut by 4 bases, the J end by 0 bases, with 6 bases between. The germline V gene has CDR1 LNHDA and CDR2 SQIVND (reference sequence). The CDR3 spans 13 residues. The CDR3 DNA follows: TGTGCCAGTAGTACTTCCGCTAACTATGGCTACACCTTC. Translated, it gives CASSTSANYGYTF.

This clonotype was seen more than once but under ten times. DNA of the CDR3: TGTGCCAGCCCCCCAGGACAGAACTACGAGCAGTACTTC. This encodes CASPPGQNYEQYF. The chain uses TRBV12-3 or TRBV12-4 and TRBJ2-7; D may be TRBD1 (6 bases). CDR3 length: 13 amino acids. V was cut by 8 bases and J by 3 bases, with 14 bases left in between.

This rearrangement joins TRBV7-2 to TRBJ1-1, with D perhaps TRBD1 (5 bases). Between the trimmed V and J ends, which lost 2 bases and 5 bases, there was a span of 9 bases. This CDR3 is 13 amino acids long. Per germline, CDR1 SGHTA and CDR2 FQGNSA. CDR3 sequence: CASSLPGWTEAFF. The CDR3 DNA sequence: TGTGCCAGCAGCTTACCAGGGTGGACTGAAGCTTTCTTT.

The V and J genes are TRBV10-2 and TRBJ1-2, with 10 positions matching TRBD1. The CDR3 covers 14 residues. Germline values: CDR1 WSHSY, CDR2 SAAADI. The CDR3 DNA reads TGCGCTAGCGAGGACAGGGGGACTAACTATGGCTACACCTTC. This encodes CASEDRGTNYGYTF.

This clonotype occurred many times. V and J are TRBV2 and TRBJ2-1, with D perhaps TRBD1 (5 bases). The germline V gene has CDR1 SNHLY and CDR2 FYNNEI. V was pared by 1 base and J by 5 bases, with 12 bases between. CDR3 length equals 15 residues. For the CDR3, the DNA is TGTGCCAGCAGTGAAGGCAGGGCAGGCCACAATGAGCAGTTCTTC. Translated, it gives CASSEGRAGHNEQFF.

This chain links TRBV27 with TRBJ1-2, with 8 bases that match TRBD1. The CDR3 length is 14 residues. Germline V gene data show CDR1 as MNHEY and CDR2 as SMNVEV (reference sequence). J lost 6 bases, V lost 2 bases, and 5 bases had no gene match. As DNA, the CDR3 is TGTGCCAGCAGTTTAACCGGGACAGGCAATGGCTACACCTTC. Amino acid sequence: CASSLTGTGNGYTF.

This clonotype has just a few counts. One base away lies a much larger clone, so this may be a sequencing read error. The CDR3 protein is CASSIGPLDSPLHF. CDR3 DNA: TGTGCCAGTAGTATAGGACCATTAGACTCACCCCTCCACTTT. This rearrangement joins TRBV19 to TRBJ1-6; no firm D call. Germline lookup yields CDR1 LNHDA and CDR2 SQIVND (reference sequence). The CDR3 sequence is 14 residues long. Trimming took off 1 base at V and 10 bases at J, with 11 bases between the two ends.

The chain recombines TRBV10-2 with TRBJ2-7; TRBD1 aligns across 8 bases. The CDR3 is 14 amino acids. V was clipped by 3 bases and J by 2 bases; unmatched bases: 3. Germline CDR1 reads WSHSY; CDR2 reads SAAADI. CDR3 loop: CASSETGGPYEQYF. The CDR3 DNA reads TGCGCCAGCAGTGAAACAGGGGGGCCCTACGAGCAGTACTTC.

In its sample, this clonotype was seen many times. The chain is built from TRBV9 and TRBJ1-4; tentative D call: TRBD1 (5 bases). V gave up 0 bases and J gave up 6 bases, with 12 bases separating them. The germline V gene has CDR1 SGDLS and CDR2 YYNGEE. The length of the CDR3 is 15 residues. DNA of the CDR3: TGTGCCAGCAGCGTAGCGGACATGAAGGATGAAAAACTGTTTTTT. It translates to CASSVADMKDEKLFF.

The rearrangement joins TRBV7-9 to TRBJ2-2, with TRBD1 identical over 9 bases. The CDR3 is 17 residues long. V was clipped by 5 bases and J by 1 base; unmatched bases: 8. Germline V gene sequence: CDR1 SEHNR, CDR2 FQNEAQ (reference sequence). CDR3 protein: CASSQGQGLGNTGELFF. CDR3 coding DNA: TGTGCCAGCAGCCAAGGACAGGGGCTAGGGAACACCGGGGAGCTGTTTTTT.

This clonotype was observed many times. The junction and the germline gene differ at one end; a read error may be behind it. V and J are TRBV7-7 and TRBJ1-4, with D perhaps matching TRBD1 (5 bases). Germline CDR1 SSHAT, CDR2 FNYEAQ (reference sequence). This CDR3 comprises 18 residues. In DNA form, the CDR3 reads TGTGCTAGCAGCCGCAGGGTACAGAGGTCCAAGACTAATGAAAAACTGTTTTTT. Protein product: CASSRRVQRSKTNEKLFF. Full variable domain (remainder filled in from reference TRBV7-7 and TRBJ1-4): GAGVSQSPRYKVTKRGQDVTLRCDPISSHATLYWYQQALGQGPEFLTYFNYEAQPDKSGLPSDRFSAERPEGSISTLTIQRTEQRDSAMYRCASSRRVQRSKTNEKLFFGSGTQLSVL.

This clonotype was recorded a few times. The V and J genes are TRBV29-1 and TRBJ2-1, with 11 bases lining up with TRBD2. CDR1 and CDR2 (germline): SQVTM, ANQGSEA. The CDR3 is made up of 16 amino acids. J was trimmed by 7 bases and V by 7 bases; bases with no gene match: 15. The CDR3 loop is CSARRGLAGGRNEQFF. The DNA for the CDR3 is TGCAGCGCTAGGAGGGGGCTAGCGGGGGGAAGGAATGAGCAGTTCTTC.

The V gene is TRBV27, the J gene TRBJ2-2; a weak D match, TRBD1 (5 bases). Trimming removed 4 bases at V and 2 bases at J, with 14 bases between. Germline-derived CDR1 and CDR2 are MNHEY and SMNVEV (reference sequence). CDR3 length: 16 residues. The CDR3 protein is CASSSYGASNTGELFF. CDR3 DNA: TGTGCCAGCAGTTCCTATGGGGCGAGTAACACCGGGGAGCTGTTTTTT.

The chain combines TRBV14 with TRBJ1-2; D remains unclear. The CDR3 has 12 residues. Germline V gives CDR1 SGHDN, CDR2 FVKESK. Trimming shortened V by 3 bases and J by 7 bases, and 9 bases separated the two germline ends. Here the CDR3 DNA reads TGTGCCAGCAGCCATGAACACGCTGGCTACACCTTC. Protein: CASSHEHAGYTF. The entire variable domain, with the rest obtained from reference TRBV14 and TRBJ1-2, is as follows: EAGVTQFPSHSVIEKGQTVTLRCDPISGHDNLYWYRRVMGKEIKFLLHFVKESKQDESGMPNNRFLAERTGGTYSTLKVQPAELEDSGVYFCASSHEHAGYTFGSGTRLTVV.

The sample holds one count of this clonotype. The chain links TRBV19 to TRBJ1-2, with unresolved D. The length of the CDR3 is 14 residues. Germline assignment: CDR1 LNHDA and CDR2 SQIVND (reference sequence). The V gene lost 3 bases and the J gene lost 2 bases, with 10 bases spanning the gap. The CDR3 region is CASSIRETNYGYTF. The CDR3 DNA reads as TGTGCCAGTAGTATCCGGGAGACCAACTATGGCTACACCTTC.

As for this clonotype: An end of the junction does not agree with germline; a read error may underlie this. J is TRBJ2-7 and V is TRBV7-9, with TRBD2 as a possible D gene (7 bases). Germline CDR1 and CDR2: SEHNR and FQNEAQ (reference sequence). The CDR3 has 14 residues. This CDR3 reads CASSQFSGDYKQYF. The CDR3 nucleotides read TGTGCCAGCAGCCAATTTTCAGGGGACTACAAGCAGTACTTC. Drawing the rest from reference TRBV7-9 and TRBJ2-7, the complete variable domain is DTGVSQNPRHKITKRGQNVTFRCDPISEHNRLYWYRQTLGQGPEFLTYFQNEAQLEKSRLLSDRFSAERPKGSFSTLEIQRTEQGDSAMYLCASSQFSGDYKQYFGPGTRLTVT.

This clonotype was found many times. V is TRBV12-5 and J is TRBJ2-5; D not resolved. The V end lost 0 bases, the J end lost 5 bases, and 10 bases lay between the germline ends. This CDR3 has 14 amino acids. Germline V lookup: CDR1 LGHNT, CDR2 FRNRAP. CDR3 sequence: CASGLVHGTETQYF. In nucleotides, the CDR3 is TGTGCTAGTGGTTTGGTACATGGCACGGAGACCCAGTACTTC. Together with reference TRBV12-5 and TRBJ2-5, the CDR3 gives the full variable domain: DARVTQTPRHKVTEMGQEVTMRCQPILGHNTVFWYRQTMMQGLELLAYFRNRAPLDDSGMPKDRFSAEMPDATLATLKIQPSEPRDSAVYFCASGLVHGTETQYFGPGTRLLVL.

This chain joins TRBV9 and TRBJ2-7; no firm D call. The CDR3 consists of 13 residues. V was clipped by 4 bases and J by 5 bases, with 13 bases between them. Germline V gene data show CDR1 as SGDLS and CDR2 as YYNGEE. CDR3 amino acids: CASSTPSGDEQYF. The CDR3 DNA reads TGTGCCAGCAGCACACCTAGTGGAGACGAGCAGTACTTC.

There are a few counts of this clonotype. J is TRBJ1-2 and V is TRBV29-1; D not resolved. With 7 bases removed from V and 5 bases from J, the gap between germline ends came to 11 bases. Looked up from germline, CDR1 is SQVTM and CDR2 is ANQGSEA. CDR3 length: 11 amino acids. In DNA, the CDR3 is TGCAGCGCCGAGACGGATTATGGCTACACCTTC. Its translation: CSAETDYGYTF.

The V call is TRBV15, the J call TRBJ2-7, with D tentatively TRBD1 or TRBD2 (5 bases each). The CDR3 is 16 residues long. Germline V lookup: CDR1 LNHNV, CDR2 YYDKDF (reference sequence). Trimming pared 1 base from V and 2 bases from J, leaving 15 bases between. Here the CDR3 DNA reads TGTGCCACCAGCAGAGGAGGGGCGCAATCGGCCTACGAGCAGTACTTC. It encodes CATSRGGAQSAYEQYF.

The chain couples TRBV10-3 to TRBJ2-7, with a weak D call TRBD2 (6 bases). The CDR3 loop spans 13 amino acids. From germline, CDR1 is ENHRY and CDR2 SYGVKD. The ends were cut back, 11 bases at V and 7 bases at J, with 21 bases in the middle. The CDR3 loop is CAVRLVPQLEQYF. The CDR3 nucleotides are TGTGCCGTGAGACTAGTCCCGCAATTAGAGCAGTACTTC.

This clonotype was seen more than once but under ten times. The CDR3 sequence is CASSPSGSSYEQYF. DNA of the CDR3: TGTGCCAGCAGCCCCAGTGGGAGCTCCTACGAGCAGTACTTC. The chain uses TRBV7-8 and TRBJ2-7; D may be TRBD2 (5 bases). The V end was cut by 5 bases, the J end by 0 bases, with 11 bases between. Germline V gene data show CDR1 as SGHVS and CDR2 as FQNEAQ. This CDR3 region has 14 residues.

This clonotype was observed at least ten times. The DNA for the CDR3 is TGCAGTGCTAGAGATTACAGGGGTGAAAAACTGTTTTTT. Residues: CSARDYRGEKLFF. V usage is TRBV20-1 and J usage is TRBJ1-4; 7 bases are shared with TRBD1. Germline CDR1 DFQATT, CDR2 SNEGSKA (reference sequence). The CDR3 totals 13 residues. Losses at the gene ends were 0 bases for V and 7 bases for J; bases not matched to a gene: 2.

The V call is TRBV19, the J call TRBJ1-2, with TRBD1 matching over 7 bases. Germline lookup yields CDR1 LNHDA and CDR2 SQIVND (reference sequence). Unmatched junction bases numbered 5, after V lost 1 base and J lost 3 bases. This CDR3 has 15 amino acids. The CDR3 DNA reads TGTGCCAGTAGTATAGTACAGGGGCATGACTATGGCTACACCTTC. The encoded protein is CASSIVQGHDYGYTF.

Written as DNA, the CDR3 is TGTGCCAGCAGTCCCCAGGGGGACCCCTACGAGCAGTACTTC. This translates into CASSPQGDPYEQYF. The chain carries TRBV7-9 and TRBJ2-7, with 7 bases identical to TRBD1. CDR1 SEHNR and CDR2 FQNEAQ come from the germline V gene (reference sequence). V shed 6 bases and J 2 bases; nucleotides not matched to a gene: 7. The CDR3 length is 14 residues.

The chain recombines TRBV11-2 with TRBJ1-1, with D possibly being TRBD1 (5 bases). V was pared by 8 bases and J by 11 bases, with 15 bases between. Germline V gene data show CDR1 as SGHAT and CDR2 as FQNNGV. The CDR3 runs 11 residues. CDR3 in DNA: TGTGCCAGCCGAAGAGGGGAAAGGGCTTTCTTT. Amino acids: CASRRGERAFF.

This rearrangement joins TRBV25-1 to TRBJ2-3; 9 bases are a match to TRBD2. V lost 4 bases and J lost 6; bases outside the gene matches: 14. The CDR3 loop spans 17 amino acids. Per the germline V gene, CDR1 is MGHDK and CDR2 is SYGVNS. CDR3 nucleotide sequence: TGTGCCAGCAGTGGTGCCTCTCCAGCGGGAGGTCCCGATACGCAGTATTTT. Its translation: CASSGASPAGGPDTQYF.

The chain employs TRBV7-8 and TRBJ2-2; D assignment may be TRBD1 or TRBD2 (5 bases each). The germline CDR1 and CDR2 sequences are SGHVS and FQNEAQ. Trimming removed 5 bases at V and 5 bases at J, with 12 bases between. CDR3 length equals 14 residues. CDR3 bases: TGTGCCAGCAGCCCCTACGGGACGACCGGGGAGCTGTTTTTT. Translating gives CASSPYGTTGELFF.

This rearrangement joins TRBV7-3 to TRBJ1-6, with D unresolved. The CDR3 sequence is 13 residues long. The V end lost 5 bases, the J end lost 8 bases, and 10 bases lay between the germline ends. In germline, CDR1 is SGHTA, CDR2 FQGTGA. CDR3 region: CASSATGYSPLHF. The CDR3 DNA is TGTGCCAGCAGCGCCACGGGGTATTCACCCCTCCACTTT.